What follows are 30 T cell receptor beta chains derived from one specimen sequenced in a study of CD8+ T cells in alopecia areata. Extraction and reverse transcription of RNA yielded cDNA as the sequencing template. Sequencing was performed with immunoSEQ multiplex PCR; in TCRdb, only in-frame clones are kept and a portion is missing. The repertoire holds roughly 150,000 clones, with about three fifths as singletons. The sequenced sample consisted of CD8+ T cells sorted from blood. These receptors originate from a human donor in good health.

With respect to this clone: A junction end diverges from the germline sequence, so it may reflect a read error. J is TRBJ1-1 and V is TRBV29-1; D is possibly TRBD1 (5 bases). Germline V gene lookup returns CDR1 SQVTM and CDR2 ANQGSEA. This CDR3 is 10 amino acids long. DNA for the CDR3: TGCGGCGTGGGGACCTCGCCAGCTTTCTTT. It encodes CGVGTSPAFF. Variable domain in full (rest from reference TRBV29-1 and TRBJ1-1): SAVISQKPSRDICQRGTSLTIQCQVDSQVTMMFWYRQQPGQSLTLIATANQGSEATYESGFVIDKFPISRPNLTFSTLTVSNMSPEDSSIYLCGVGTSPAFFGQGTRLTVV.

V and J are TRBV10-1 and TRBJ2-1, with D unresolved. The ends were cut back, 2 bases at V and 6 bases at J, with 8 bases in the middle. The CDR3 is 13 amino acids. Germline V gene sequence: CDR1 WNHNN, CDR2 SYGVQD (reference sequence). The CDR3 here is CASSELSGNEQFF. The CDR3 DNA follows: TGCGCCAGCAGTGAGCTGTCGGGCAATGAGCAGTTCTTC.

This clone was recorded a few times. The V gene is TRBV28, the J gene TRBJ2-1; D might be TRBD2 (5 bases). Trimming took 6 bases from V and 5 from J, leaving 26 bases between them. This CDR3 has 18 amino acids. Germline CDR1 reads MDHEN; CDR2 reads SYDVKM. CDR3 residues: CASRIRFSAGVIHNEQFF. In nucleotides, the CDR3 is TGTGCCAGCAGAATTCGTTTTTCTGCGGGCGTCATTCACAATGAGCAGTTCTTC.

The chain carries TRBV13 and TRBJ1-1; D unresolved. The CDR3 has 13 amino acids. Germline loops: CDR1 PRHDT, CDR2 FYEKMQ (reference sequence). V lost 3 bases, J lost 1 base, and 6 bases lay in between. The CDR3 sequence is CASSFTQNTEAFF. The CDR3 region has the DNA TGTGCCAGCAGCTTCACACAGAACACTGAAGCTTTCTTT.

The rearrangement joins TRBV5-1 to TRBJ2-1, with D perhaps being TRBD1 or TRBD2 (5 bases each). With 4 bases removed from V and 10 bases from J, the gap between germline ends came to 6 bases. The CDR3 covers 10 residues. CDR1 and CDR2 from the germline V gene are SGHRS and YFSETQ. CDR3 residues: CASSRDEQFF. The CDR3 nucleotides are TGCGCCAGCAGCCGGGACGAGCAGTTCTTC.

The chain employs TRBV29-1 and TRBJ1-2; D uncertain. The CDR3 sequence is 11 residues long. V was trimmed by 6 bases and J by 7 bases, leaving 12 bases between them. CDR1 is SQVTM, CDR2 ANQGSEA, per germline. CDR3 sequence reads: CSVPGRLGYTF. In DNA, the CDR3 is TGCAGCGTGCCAGGACGGCTTGGCTACACCTTC.

The chain joins TRBV11-2 to TRBJ2-1, with D unresolved. From germline, CDR1 is SGHAT and CDR2 FQNNGV. The CDR3 spans 16 residues. V shed 0 bases and J shed 3 bases, with 12 bases lying between them. CDR3 nucleotides: TGTGCCAGCAGCTTAGATCACAACCCCAACTACAATGAGCAGTTCTTC. Protein sequence: CASSLDHNPNYNEQFF.

The CDR3 is CASSLVLARVGGYTF. The CDR3 DNA follows: TGTGCCAGCAGCTTGGTGTTAGCCAGGGTAGGCGGCTACACCTTC. The V call is TRBV5-8, the J call TRBJ1-2; possible D gene TRBD1, 5 bases. Germline assignment: CDR1 SGHTS and CDR2 YDEGEE. V lost 0 bases, J lost 8 bases, and 17 bases lay in between. The CDR3 has 15 residues.

This clone has only a few counts. The gene calls are TRBV29-1 and TRBJ2-7, with 7 nucleotides matching TRBD1. J gave up 6 bases and V 3 bases, and 5 bases lay outside the gene matches. The germline V gene encodes CDR1 SQVTM and CDR2 ANQGSEA. There are 12 residues in the CDR3. CDR3 coding DNA: TGCAGCGTTGAGGAAGGGACAGCCGAGCAGTACTTC. Protein sequence: CSVEEGTAEQYF.

This rearrangement joins TRBV25-1 to TRBJ2-1; tentative D call: TRBD1 (6 bases). V was shortened by 6 bases and J by 2 bases, with 8 bases between the two germline ends. From germline, CDR1 is MGHDK and CDR2 SYGVNS. The length of the CDR3 is 13 residues. The CDR3 coding sequence is TGTGCCAGCAGCCCAGGGGCCTACAATGAGCAGTTCTTC. Translated, it gives CASSPGAYNEQFF.

This clone showed up just once. The gene calls are TRBV5-1 and TRBJ2-7, with no clear D. This CDR3 spans 12 amino acids. The V gene's germline CDR1 is SGHRS and CDR2 YFSETQ. V dropped 5 bases and J dropped 3 bases, with 9 bases sitting between them. The CDR3, as DNA: TGCGCCAGCAGAAGCGCCAACTACGAGCAGTACTTC. Residues: CASRSANYEQYF.

J is TRBJ2-5 and V is TRBV7-8; D unresolved. There are 14 residues in the CDR3. Looked up from germline, CDR1 is SGHVS and CDR2 is FQNEAQ. V lost 1 base to trimming and J lost 2 bases, with 8 bases between them. CDR3 residues: CASSLVVGQETQYF. The CDR3 coding sequence is TGTGCCAGCAGCTTAGTCGTAGGACAAGAGACCCAGTACTTC.

This clone was seen only a few times. The V gene is TRBV29-1, the J gene TRBJ2-1; 8 bases match TRBD1. V was pared by 0 bases and J by 5 bases, with 6 bases of the junction left unmatched. Germline-derived CDR1 and CDR2 are SQVTM and ANQGSEA. The CDR3 consists of 15 residues. The CDR3 sequence is CSVEDRQGSDNEQFF. In DNA, the CDR3 is TGCAGCGTTGAAGACCGACAGGGGAGCGACAATGAGCAGTTCTTC.

This clone has just one count. The V call is TRBV29-1, the J call TRBJ1-2; no definite D call. Trimming cost V 5 bases and J 8 bases, with 12 bases left between them. Looked up from germline, CDR1 is SQVTM and CDR2 is ANQGSEA. This CDR3 comprises 11 residues. CDR3 residues: CSVSTRGGYTF. For the CDR3, the DNA is TGCAGCGTTTCCACCCGCGGCGGCTACACCTTC.

A remark on this clone: Mismatch with germline at one junction end may stem from a read error. The rearrangement links TRBV11-2 to TRBJ2-7, with no clear D. This CDR3 spans 14 amino acids. CDR1 is SGHAT, CDR2 FQNNGV, per germline. The CDR3 loop reads CASTLGLGAYEQYF. The DNA of the CDR3 is TGTGCCAGCACCTTAGGGTTGGGCGCCTACGAGCAGTACTTC.

This clone has a handful of counts. The chain joins TRBV5-6 to TRBJ2-1; weak D call: TRBD1 (5 bases). The length of the CDR3 is 18 residues. Germline V gene data show CDR1 as SGHDT and CDR2 as YYEEEE. V was trimmed by 0 bases and J by 5 bases, leaving 21 bases between them. The CDR3 DNA sequence: TGTGCCAGCAGCTTGGAACAGGTTGTCACACACACACACAATGAGCAGTTCTTC. This gives the protein CASSLEQVVTHTHNEQFF.

J is TRBJ2-6 and V is TRBV29-1; 8 bases align to TRBD2. J gave up 0 bases and V 2 bases, and 3 bases lay outside the gene matches. Germline V gene data show CDR1 as SQVTM and CDR2 as ANQGSEA. The CDR3 covers 16 residues. The CDR3 nucleotides read TGCAGCGTTGAACAGCGGGGGTACTCTGGGGCCAACGTCCTGACTTTC. It specifies CSVEQRGYSGANVLTF.

CDR3 in DNA: TGCAGCGTCAATAACCTGACTAGCGGGGGTTACAATGAGCAGTTCTTC. Translating it yields CSVNNLTSGGYNEQFF. The chain couples TRBV29-1 to TRBJ2-1, with 12 bases fitting TRBD2. Per germline, CDR1 SQVTM and CDR2 ANQGSEA. This CDR3 spans 16 amino acids. V gave up 6 bases and J gave up 4 bases; unmatched junction bases: 10.

The chain has TRBV6-5 and TRBJ1-3, with D perhaps TRBD1 (5 bases). The CDR3 is made up of 13 amino acids. Looked up from germline, CDR1 is MNHEY and CDR2 is SVGAGI. Trimming shortened V by 8 bases and J by 7 bases, and 15 bases separated the two germline ends. The CDR3 DNA reads TGTGCCAGCTTACACGCTAAGGGGAACACCATATATTTT. Amino acid sequence: CASLHAKGNTIYF.

This chain uses TRBV7-9 with TRBJ2-3; tentatively, D is TRBD2 (5 bases). CDR1 SEHNR and CDR2 FQNEAQ come from the germline V gene (reference sequence). The CDR3 consists of 15 residues. V lost 5 bases, J lost 2 bases, and 14 bases lay in between. CDR3 in DNA: TGTGCCAGCAGCCAGGTTACTAGAGCCACAGATACGCAGTATTTT. It yields the protein CASSQVTRATDTQYF.

This chain links TRBV4-2 with TRBJ2-1; TRBD2 aligns across 8 bases. This CDR3 is built from 17 residues. Germline-derived CDR1 and CDR2 are LGHNA and YNFKEQ. Losses at the gene ends were 0 bases for V and 4 bases for J; bases not matched to a gene: 8. The CDR3 spells CASSQESLPGGYNEQFF. DNA for the CDR3: TGTGCCAGCAGCCAAGAGAGTTTGCCGGGAGGGTACAATGAGCAGTTCTTC.

The table lists this clone with a few counts. This chain connects TRBV14 to TRBJ1-1, with no clear D. Germline V CDR1 and CDR2: SGHDN, FVKESK. The CDR3 runs to 13 residues. With 4 bases removed from V and 0 bases from J, the gap between germline ends came to 6 bases. The CDR3 loop is CASSPHLNTEAFF. CDR3 DNA: TGTGCCAGCAGCCCGCATCTGAACACTGAAGCTTTCTTT.

The rearrangement links TRBV29-1 to TRBJ1-2; D gene uncertain. V dropped 4 bases and J dropped 6 bases, with 9 bases sitting between them. Germline-derived CDR1 and CDR2 are SQVTM and ANQGSEA. This CDR3 is 11 amino acids long. This CDR3 reads CSVVMRNGYTF. CDR3 DNA sequence: TGCAGCGTTGTAATGAGGAATGGCTACACCTTC.

The J gene is TRBJ2-2, the V gene TRBV25-1; 8 positions match TRBD2. The V gene end was trimmed by 3 bases and the J gene end by 2 bases; junction bases not matched to a gene: 8. CDR1 and CDR2 (germline): MGHDK, SYGVNS. The CDR3 spans 17 residues. The CDR3: CASSDSTSGLNTGELFF. CDR3 coding DNA: TGTGCCAGCAGTGACTCAACTAGCGGCCTTAACACCGGGGAGCTGTTTTTT.

The rearrangement links TRBV6-5 to TRBJ2-7, with 9 bases lining up with TRBD1. V lost 6 bases, J lost 3 bases, and 6 bases stayed unmatched. CDR1 is MNHEY and CDR2 is SVGAGI in the germline V gene. The CDR3 consists of 14 residues. The CDR3 DNA sequence: TGTGCCAGCAGCCACCCGGGACAGGGCTACGAGCAGTACTTC. It specifies CASSHPGQGYEQYF.

This sequence joins TRBV5-4 and TRBJ2-3, with D maybe TRBD1 (6 bases). CDR3 length: 16 amino acids. V was trimmed by 0 bases and J by 0 bases, leaving 11 bases between them. Germline V gene lookup returns CDR1 SGHNT and CDR2 YYREEE (reference sequence). The CDR3 DNA sequence: TGTGCCAGCAGCTTGGAAGCAGGGGACAGCACAGATACGCAGTATTTT. Its protein product is CASSLEAGDSTDTQYF.

This clone has a single count. CDR3 bases: TGTGCCAGCTCAGCAAGGACGTTATCCTACGAGCAGTACTTC. Its protein is CASSARTLSYEQYF. The V gene is TRBV18, the J gene TRBJ2-7; D remains unclear. This CDR3 is 14 amino acids long. Germline V lookup: CDR1 KGHSH, CDR2 LQKENI. The germline V and J ends were trimmed by 5 bases and 1 base, with 12 bases remaining between them.

As DNA, the CDR3 is TGCAGCGTTGATGCAGCCCGGAACACCGGGGAGCTGTTTTTT. Amino acid sequence: CSVDAARNTGELFF. V is TRBV29-1 and J is TRBJ2-2; D unresolved. The CDR3 is 14 amino acids. Germline-derived CDR1 and CDR2 are SQVTM and ANQGSEA. Trimming took off 3 bases at V and 1 base at J, with 9 bases between the two ends.

This clone was seen once. This sequence joins TRBV5-1 and TRBJ1-1; D is possibly TRBD1 (5 bases). CDR1 SGHRS and CDR2 YFSETQ come from the germline V gene. V was cut by 4 bases and J by 0 bases, with 10 bases left in between. The CDR3 runs to 14 residues. CDR3 sequence: CASSLGPMNTEAFF. The CDR3 nucleotides are TGCGCCAGCAGCCTGGGACCCATGAACACTGAAGCTTTCTTT.

The chain has TRBV6-5 and TRBJ2-2; TRBD2 aligns across 12 bases. V lost 3 bases and J lost 4; bases outside the gene matches: 3. CDR3 length equals 16 residues. In germline, CDR1 is MNHEY, CDR2 SVGAGI. The CDR3, as DNA: TGTGCCAGCAGTTATGGGGGACTAGCGGGCACCGGGGAGCTGTTTTTT. Its translation: CASSYGGLAGTGELFF.